The 11 T cell receptor beta chains listed next were all sequenced from one sample in a study of T cells of healthy individuals. TCRdb recomputed calls from the 5' RACE reads with MiXCR, one row per CDR3 protein. The data contain 65,000 to 95,000 distinct CDR3 sequences, more than 5% of them singletons. These receptors originate from a female donor in good health.

This clonotype was seen ten or more times. The rearrangement links TRBV4-3 to TRBJ2-7; 7 bases map to TRBD1. Germline CDR1 reads LGHNA; CDR2 reads YSLEER. The CDR3 loop spans 16 amino acids. V was pared by 5 bases and J by 4 bases, with 14 bases of the junction left unmatched. CDR3 region: CASSLEPGTVLYEQYF. CDR3 DNA sequence: TGCGCCAGCAGCTTGGAACCCGGGACAGTGTTATACGAGCAGTACTTC.

This clonotype was found many times. The V call is TRBV25-1, the J call TRBJ1-3, with 8 bases matching TRBD1. Germline CDR1 is MGHDK and CDR2 is SYGVNS. The ends lost 5 bases at V and 3 bases at J; junction bases unmatched: 6. The CDR3 runs to 15 residues. This chain's CDR3 is CASSKPGGYGNTIYF. CDR3 nucleotide sequence: TGTGCCAGCAGTAAGCCAGGGGGCTATGGAAACACCATATATTTT.

In regard to this clonotype: A much bigger clone sits one base away, suggesting this may be a read error. Likely a read error: the CDR3 ends without its conserved phenylalanine or tryptophan. The chain uses TRBV5-1 and TRBJ2-3; D is undetermined. Trimming removed 4 bases at V and 5 bases at J, with 8 bases between. From germline, CDR1 is SGHRS and CDR2 YFSETQ. The CDR3 covers 12 residues. CDR3 sequence (DNA): TGCGCCAGCAGCCCCCGAGGAGATACGCAGTATTAT. It yields the protein CASSPRGDTQYY.

This clonotype was picked up many times. The chain recombines TRBV10-3 with TRBJ2-1; 9 bases match TRBD1. The CDR3 loop spans 24 amino acids. Trimming took 6 bases from V and 0 from J; bases not matched to a gene: 30. The germline CDR1 and CDR2 sequences are ENHRY and SYGVKD. The CDR3 is CAISGRVPGQGGASAASSYNEQFF. The CDR3 DNA follows: TGTGCCATCAGCGGCAGAGTCCCGGGACAGGGTGGGGCTAGCGCTGCCAGCTCCTACAATGAGCAGTTCTTC.

The chain couples TRBV18 to TRBJ1-1, with a weak D call TRBD1 (5 bases). Germline V gene sequence: CDR1 KGHSH, CDR2 LQKENI. The CDR3 has 14 residues. V was trimmed by 3 bases and J by 5 bases, leaving 13 bases between them. CDR3 protein: CASSPRDFRTEAFF. The CDR3 bases are TGTGCCAGCTCACCCCGGGACTTCAGGACTGAAGCTTTCTTT.

This clonotype was observed at least ten times. The chain links TRBV20-1 to TRBJ2-7, with TRBD1 matching over 9 bases. The CDR3 loop spans 18 amino acids. Unmatched junction bases numbered 22, after V lost 5 bases and J lost 5 bases. Per germline, CDR1 DFQATT and CDR2 SNEGSKA (reference sequence). The DNA of the CDR3 is TGCAGTGCTGTTCCGACTCTTGGACAGGGGAGGGATAATAACGAGCAGTACTTC. It encodes CSAVPTLGQGRDNNEQYF.

Only a few counts were recorded for this clonotype. The CDR3 DNA reads as TGTGCCAGCTCAGAACCCAGGGGCTCGGGCAATCAGCCCCAGCATTTT. Translating it yields CASSEPRGSGNQPQHF. The chain has TRBV18 and TRBJ1-5; a possible D gene is TRBD1 (6 bases). The germline gives CDR1 KGHSH, CDR2 LQKENI. V lost 5 bases and J 2 bases, leaving 16 bases between the germline ends. The CDR3 has 16 residues.

This clonotype came up many times. The rearrangement links TRBV6-2 or TRBV6-3 to TRBJ2-1, with D perhaps matching TRBD2 (6 bases). The germline V gene has CDR1 MNHEY and CDR2 SVGEGT. The V gene lost 2 bases and the J gene lost 5 bases, with 13 bases spanning the gap. CDR3 length: 15 amino acids. For the CDR3, the DNA is TGTGCCAGCAGTTACGTTGGACTAATTAACAATGAGCAGTTCTTC. Protein: CASSYVGLINNEQFF.

At least ten counts were recorded for this clonotype. V usage is TRBV20-1 and J usage is TRBJ2-2, with 9 positions matching TRBD1. CDR1 is DFQATT, CDR2 SNEGSKA, per germline (reference sequence). The CDR3 runs 15 residues. V lost 5 bases to trimming and J lost 6 bases; unmatched junction nucleotides: 10. This CDR3 is CSASHPGQGSGELFF. In DNA form, the CDR3 reads TGCAGTGCTTCACACCCGGGACAGGGATCCGGGGAGCTGTTTTTT.

This clonotype was seen repeatedly, ten times or more. The chain has TRBV6-2 or TRBV6-3 and TRBJ1-5, with D possibly being TRBD1 (6 bases). CDR3 length equals 15 residues. Germline V gives CDR1 MNHEY, CDR2 SVGEGT. With 5 bases removed from V and 5 bases from J, the gap between germline ends came to 16 bases. CDR3 bases: TGTGCCAGCAGTCTTGACAGGCCGAATTATCAGCCCCAGCATTTT. This gives the protein CASSLDRPNYQPQHF.

This clonotype was observed at least ten times. The chain employs TRBV7-6 and TRBJ2-6; D gene uncertain. The V gene's germline CDR1 is SGHVS and CDR2 FNYEAQ. The CDR3 covers 13 residues. Trimming took off 6 bases at V and 4 bases at J, with 7 bases between the two ends. This CDR3 reads CASRPSGANVLTF. CDR3 coding DNA: TGTGCCAGCAGGCCGAGCGGGGCCAACGTCCTGACTTTC.